Listed below are T cell receptor beta chains from one sample, sequenced in a study of blood T cell repertoires in COVID-19. Profiled with immunoSEQ multiplex PCR; TCRdb holds only in-frame clones, not every one. The data show over 200,000 clones, with approximately 80% seen just once and around a sixth held by the top ten. The sequenced material came from peripheral blood. The receptors stem from a woman older than 75 with active or convalescent COVID-19. Each CDR3 is given with its conserved first and last residue. A D gene is named only where the DNA matches it firmly. Some rows mark clone size as missing; the rest say once, few, many or name a class of expanded clone.

12 TRBJ2-7 - TRBV2 - TGTGCCAGCGCTCAGGGGGGTTACGAGCAGTACTTC CASAQGGYEQYF
17 TRBJ2-1 - TRBV5-4 - TGTGCCAGCAGCCCCTCGGGGGGCGCGAGGTCCTACAATGAGCAGTTCTTC CASSPSGGARSYNEQFF
11 TRBJ1-2 - TRBV5-8 - TGTGCCAGCAGCCCGAACTATGGCTACACCTTC CASSPNYGYTF
14 TRBJ2-7 - TRBV29-1 TRBD1 TGCAGCGTCTCCGGACAGGGCAGCTCCTACGAGCAGTACTTC CSVSGQGSSYEQYF
14 TRBJ2-1 - TRBV10-1 - TGCGCCAGCCCGGGACACCGGTACTACAATGAGCAGTTCTTC CASPGHRYYNEQFF
18 TRBJ2-1 once TRBV6-2/TRBV6-3 TRBD2 TGTGCCAGCAGCCACTCTTTTACCGGGACTAGCGGGAGGACTTTGCAGTTCTTC CASSHSFTGTSGRTLQFF
18 TRBJ2-3 few TRBV19 TRBD1 TGTGCCAGTAGTCCTATCCGACCGGGACAGGGACGCACATATACGCAGTATTTT CASSPIRPGQGRTYTQYF
14 TRBJ2-7 - TRBV6-5 TRBD1 TGTGCCAGCACCCCGGGACAGGGCCCCTACGAGCAGTACTTC CASTPGQGPYEQYF
15 TRBJ2-1 once TRBV14 TRBD2 TGTGCCAGCAGCCTACGTCTAGCGGGTCACAATGAGCAGTTCTTC CASSLRLAGHNEQFF
16 TRBJ2-7 - TRBV12-5 TRBD2 TGTGCTAGTGGTCCCCCGGGACTAGCAGTAACCTACGAGCAGTACTTC CASGPPGLAVTYEQYF
16 TRBJ2-7 - TRBV7-9 - TGTGCCAGCAGCTTAGACGGCTCAGGGGCAGGAAGAGAGCAGTACTTC CASSLDGSGAGREQYF
15 TRBJ1-1 - TRBV7-2 TRBD1 TGTGCCAGCAGCCCCAGACAGGGGAAGTACACTGAAGCTTTCTTT CASSPRQGKYTEAFF
12 TRBJ1-5 - TRBV12-3/TRBV12-4 - TGTGCCAGCAGTCCGGGAAATCAGCCCCAGCATTTT CASSPGNQPQHF
13 TRBJ2-7 few TRBV25-1 - TGTGCCAGCGGAAGGACAGCTTACTACGAGCAGTACTTC CASGRTAYYEQYF
15 TRBJ2-1 - TRBV9 TRBD1 TGTGCCAGCGGACCGGGACAGGGCTCCTACAATGAGCAGTTCTTC CASGPGQGSYNEQFF
18 TRBJ2-3 - TRBV5-6 TRBD2 TGTGCCAGCAGCTGGGCCGTTTCTAGCGGGGGGCCCGGAGGTACGCAGTATTTT CASSWAVSSGGPGGTQYF
15 TRBJ2-5 - TRBV5-4 - TGTGCCAGCACCCTCAATCTAGCGAACCAAGAGACCCAGTACTTC CASTLNLANQETQYF
15 TRBJ2-7 once TRBV5-1 - TGCGCCAGCAGCCCCTACCGGACAACCCAATACGAGCAGTACTTC CASSPYRTTQYEQYF
14 TRBJ1-1 few TRBV27 - TGTGCCAGCAACCGACCAGGGCGGAACACTGAAGCTTTCTTT CASNRPGRNTEAFF
15 TRBJ1-2 - TRBV7-8 - TGTGCCAGCAGCTTGAGGGGGGGTCAGAGGGGTGGCTACACCTTC CASSLRGGQRGGYTF
13 TRBJ2-7 - TRBV12-3/TRBV12-4 - TGTGCCAGCCAAACCAGGCGGGACCACGAGCAGTACTTC CASQTRRDHEQYF
16 TRBJ2-2 - TRBV30 TRBD1 TGTGCCTGGAGTGTCCCCGACAGGGGAGGAACCGGGGAGCTGTTTTTT CAWSVPDRGGTGELFF
13 TRBJ2-5 - TRBV7-9 TRBD2 TGTGCCAGCAGCTCGGGACTACAAGAGACCCAGTACTTC CASSSGLQETQYF
13 TRBJ1-2 - TRBV19 - TGTGCCAGTAGTATCCGGCAGGGTGATGGCTACACCTTC CASSIRQGDGYTF
13 TRBJ1-6 - TRBV9 - TGTGCCAGCAGCGTAGAGGGGAATTCACCCCTCCACTTT CASSVEGNSPLHF
15 TRBJ1-5 - TRBV7-6 TRBD1 TGTGCCAGCAGCAAGGACAGGTTGGGGAATCAGCCCCAGCATTTT CASSKDRLGNQPQHF
16 TRBJ2-5 - TRBV15 TRBD2 TGTGCCACCAGCGGCGGGGGTATCAGTGCGCGAGAGACCCAGTACTTC CATSGGGISARETQYF
14 TRBJ1-5 - TRBV18 TRBD1 TGTGCCAGCTCACCGGGACAGGGGTCTCAGCCCCAGCATTTT CASSPGQGSQPQHF
16 TRBJ1-1 few TRBV5-4 - TGTGCCAGCAGCTTGGGAGCGGCAGGCTCTTTCGCTGAAGCTTTCTTT CASSLGAAGSFAEAFF
15 TRBJ1-5 - TRBV4-2 - TGTGCCAGCAGCCAAGATTACCGGGATGGACAGCCCCAGCATTTT CASSQDYRDGQPQHF
13 TRBJ1-1 - TRBV29-1 - TGCAGCGTTGAGGTTAGGAGGAACACTGAAGCTTTCTTT CSVEVRRNTEAFF
14 TRBJ2-7 - TRBV7-2 - TGTGCCAGCAGCTTCAGCGGTATGGGCTACGAGCAGTACTTC CASSFSGMGYEQYF
14 TRBJ1-2 - TRBV18 - TGTGCCAGCTCAGGAGGGGAGAGAGGATGGGGCTACACCTTC CASSGGERGWGYTF
15 TRBJ2-7 - TRBV7-2 TRBD1 TGTGCCAGCAGGACAACAGGGGGCGGGTCCTACGAGCAGTACTTC CASRTTGGGSYEQYF
12 TRBJ2-2 - TRBV7-9 - TGTGCCAGCCGGGAGACTGCGGGGGAGCTGTTTTTT CASRETAGELFF
16 TRBJ2-1 - TRBV10-3 TRBD2 TGTGCCATCAGTGAGTTCACTAGCGGGAGTATGAATGAGCAGTTCTTC CAISEFTSGSMNEQFF
16 TRBJ2-1 - TRBV3-1/TRBV3-2 TRBD2 TGTGCCAGCAGCCAAATAGGGACTAGCACATACAATGAGCAGTTCTTC CASSQIGTSTYNEQFF
13 TRBJ2-2 few TRBV19 - TGTGCCAGTAGTATAGTCTTCCCCGGGGAGCTGTTTTTT CASSIVFPGELFF
14 TRBJ1-1 - TRBV19 - TGTGCCAGTAGTATGTCGGGGTTTTTAACTGAAGCTTTCTTT CASSMSGFLTEAFF
15 TRBJ2-7 - TRBV5-1 TRBD2 TGCGCCAGCAGCCAGGTTAGCGGGAGTTTGAACGAGCAGTACTTC CASSQVSGSLNEQYF
14 TRBJ1-3 - TRBV5-4 - TGTGCCAGCAGCTCCAGGGACTCTGGAAACACCATATATTTT CASSSRDSGNTIYF
15 TRBJ2-5 - TRBV3-1/TRBV3-2 TRBD1 TGTGCCAGCAGCCCGCGGGACAGGGGAACGGAGACCCAGTACTTC CASSPRDRGTETQYF
16 TRBJ2-1 - TRBV28 TRBD1 TGTGCCAGCAGTCTTCGACCGGGACAGGGCCACAATGAGCAGTTCTTC CASSLRPGQGHNEQFF
16 TRBJ2-1 few TRBV28 - TGTGCCAGCAGCCCAACGGGAGAGGGTTCCTACAATGAGCAGTTCTTC CASSPTGEGSYNEQFF
15 TRBJ2-3 - TRBV27 TRBD2 TGTGCCAGCAGCGAGCTAGCGGTATTCACAGATACGCAGTATTTT CASSELAVFTDTQYF
13 TRBJ1-4 few TRBV7-6 - TGTGCCAGCACCCAGGGGCCTAATGAAAAACTGTTTTTT CASTQGPNEKLFF
13 TRBJ1-1 - TRBV10-3 - TGTGCCATCAGGGTGACACCTTTCACTGAAGCTTTCTTT CAIRVTPFTEAFF
15 TRBJ2-3 - TRBV5-6 - TGTGCCAGCAGCATCCCCAGCGGGAGCACAGATACGCAGTATTTT CASSIPSGSTDTQYF
14 TRBJ1-5 - TRBV2 - TGTGCCAGCAGTGAAAGCCGGCAGGATCAGCCCCAGCATTTT CASSESRQDQPQHF
15 TRBJ2-6 - TRBV19 - TGTGCCAGTAGTATCTCCGCGGCCGGGGCCAACGTCCTGACTTTC CASSISAAGANVLTF